What follows are 8 T cell receptor beta chains derived from one specimen sequenced in a study of human T cells and chemical hapten exposure. Sample time point: patch test 3, about 24 weeks after DPC sensitization. Treatment noted: therapeutic diphenylcyclopropenone sensitization with weekly scalp DPC. TCRdb reprocessed the RACE reads with MiXCR, giving one entry per CDR3 protein. The table records some 97,000 distinct CDR3 sequences, 25% to 35% of them present only once. Sequences were derived from whole blood, sampled in connection with sensitization to the hapten diphenylcyclopropenone (DPC). Source of these receptors: a man aged 35-49 years with alopecia areata. Some clones in this sample may be carry-over from other donors' samples.

This chain uses TRBV7-9 with TRBJ2-5, with D possibly matching TRBD1 (6 bases). V lost 5 bases, J lost 6 bases, and 13 bases lay in between. The CDR3 is 13 residues long. Germline loops: CDR1 SEHNR, CDR2 FQNEAQ (reference sequence). CDR3 sequence: CASSPSQGKTQYF. The CDR3 DNA is TGTGCCAGCAGCCCCAGTCAGGGGAAGACCCAGTACTTC.

V and J are TRBV29-1 and TRBJ2-5, with 7 bases identical to TRBD1. The germline V gene has CDR1 SQVTM and CDR2 ANQGSEA. V shed 4 bases and J 3 bases; nucleotides not matched to a gene: 2. There are 12 residues in the CDR3. CDR3 nucleotides: TGCAGCGTTGCGCAGGGGGAAGAGACCCAGTACTTC. It yields the protein CSVAQGEETQYF.

The chain uses TRBV27 and TRBJ2-3, with D possibly matching TRBD2 (5 bases). This CDR3 has 15 amino acids. The ends were cut back, 7 bases at V and 0 bases at J, with 14 bases in the middle. The V gene's germline CDR1 is MNHEY and CDR2 SMNVEV (reference sequence). The CDR3 sequence is CASKWRSTSTDTQYF. The CDR3 coding sequence is TGTGCCAGCAAATGGAGGTCTACTAGCACAGATACGCAGTATTTT.

The rearrangement links TRBV20-1 to TRBJ2-7; TRBD1 matches at 7 bases. Germline V gene lookup returns CDR1 DFQATT and CDR2 SNEGSKA (reference sequence). The CDR3 is 13 residues long. With 6 bases clipped from V and 3 bases from J, the junction kept 8 bases outside the gene matches. Written as DNA, the CDR3 is TGCAGTGCGGGGACGACAGGGTACTACGAGCAGTACTTC. The encoded protein is CSAGTTGYYEQYF.

V gene TRBV7-8 combines with J gene TRBJ1-5; D is undetermined. V was trimmed by 5 bases and J by 4 bases, leaving 9 bases between them. Germline-derived CDR1 and CDR2 are SGHVS and FQNEAQ. The CDR3 length is 13 residues. The DNA of the CDR3 is TGTGCCAGCAGCCGAGTGGGGAATCAGCCCCAGCATTTT. This sequence encodes CASSRVGNQPQHF.

This chain links TRBV6-2 or TRBV6-3 with TRBJ2-7; 10 positions agree with TRBD1. Per the germline V gene, CDR1 is MNHEY and CDR2 is SVGEGT. Germline trimming cut 2 bases from V and 5 bases from J; bases unmatched to any gene: 6. The length of the CDR3 is 15 residues. CDR3 loop: CASSYTGTGDHEQYF. CDR3 DNA: TGTGCCAGCAGTTACACCGGGACAGGGGACCACGAGCAGTACTTC.

This clonotype was recorded a few times. The chain is built from TRBV3-1 and TRBJ2-2; 13 nucleotides line up with TRBD2. Germline V gives CDR1 LGHDT, CDR2 YNNKEL (reference sequence). The V and J ends lost 4 bases and 5 bases, in that order; junction bases with no gene match: 7. The CDR3 contains 17 residues. The CDR3 loop is CASSRLPGLAGTGELFF. CDR3 nucleotide sequence: TGTGCCAGCAGCCGCCTCCCGGGACTAGCGGGAACCGGGGAGCTGTTTTTT.

The sample holds a few counts of this clonotype. The chain carries TRBV7-9 and TRBJ2-5; possible D gene TRBD1, 5 bases. The germline V gene encodes CDR1 SEHNR and CDR2 FQNEAQ (reference sequence). V was clipped by 6 bases and J by 4 bases, with 15 bases between them. This CDR3 has 14 amino acids. The CDR3 DNA reads TGTGCCAGCAGTTTTGCAGGGTTACGAGAGACCCAGTACTTC. It codes for CASSFAGLRETQYF.